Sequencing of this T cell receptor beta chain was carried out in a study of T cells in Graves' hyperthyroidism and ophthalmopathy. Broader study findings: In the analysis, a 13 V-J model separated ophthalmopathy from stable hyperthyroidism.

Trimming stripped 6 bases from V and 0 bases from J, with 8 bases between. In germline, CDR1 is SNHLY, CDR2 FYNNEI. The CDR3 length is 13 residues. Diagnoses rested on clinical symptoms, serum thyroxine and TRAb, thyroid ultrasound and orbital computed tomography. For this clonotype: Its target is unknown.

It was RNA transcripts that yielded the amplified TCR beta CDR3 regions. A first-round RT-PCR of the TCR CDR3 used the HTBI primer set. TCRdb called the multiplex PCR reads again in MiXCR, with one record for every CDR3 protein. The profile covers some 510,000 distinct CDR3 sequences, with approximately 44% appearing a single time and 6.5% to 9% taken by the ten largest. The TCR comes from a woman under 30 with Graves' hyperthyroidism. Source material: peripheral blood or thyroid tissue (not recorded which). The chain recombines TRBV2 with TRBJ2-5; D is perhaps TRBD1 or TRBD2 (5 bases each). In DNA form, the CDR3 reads TGTGCCAGCAGGGGGACCGACCAAGAGACCCAGTACTTC. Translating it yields CASRGTDQETQYF.